One sample yielded the 23 T cell receptor beta chains listed below, sequenced in a study of blood T cell repertoires in COVID-19. Only in-frame clones appear in the TCRdb table, and some are missing; sequencing was by immunoSEQ multiplex PCR. The sample holds approximately 220,000 clones; about 80% are singletons and the top ten take more than 2%. The sequenced sample was peripheral blood. These receptors were collected from a woman aged 55-69 years with acute or convalescent COVID-19.

The gene calls are TRBV7-8 and TRBJ2-4; D is uncertain. The V end was cut by 5 bases, the J end by 4 bases, with 21 bases between. CDR1 SGHVS and CDR2 FQNEAQ come from the germline V gene. The CDR3 runs 17 residues. CDR3 sequence reads: CASSHDILQEGKNIQYF. The CDR3 nucleotides are TGTGCCAGCAGCCACGATATACTACAAGAAGGAAAAAACATTCAGTACTTC.

V is TRBV6-5 and J is TRBJ1-2; weak D call: TRBD1 (6 bases). CDR3 length: 14 residues. The V end was cut by 5 bases, the J end by 7 bases, with 17 bases between. The germline V gene encodes CDR1 MNHEY and CDR2 SVGAGI. For the CDR3, the DNA is TGTGCCAGCAGTAAGACAGGCCGGGTCTCTGGCTACACCTTC. Protein sequence: CASSKTGRVSGYTF.

This rearrangement joins TRBV9 to TRBJ1-4; D is unclear. The germline V gene encodes CDR1 SGDLS and CDR2 YYNGEE. Trimming left V 3 bases short and J 8 bases short, with 11 bases between. This CDR3 has 13 amino acids. This CDR3 reads CASSAPNAEKLFF. DNA of the CDR3: TGTGCCAGCAGCGCGCCCAATGCGGAAAAACTGTTTTTT.

V gene TRBV6-5 combines with J gene TRBJ2-5; 8 bases are a match to TRBD2. Germline CDR1 reads MNHEY; CDR2 reads SVGAGI. With 4 bases clipped from V and 5 bases from J, the junction kept 9 bases outside the gene matches. This CDR3 is 15 amino acids long. This CDR3 reads CASSSVGGGRETQYF. The CDR3 DNA reads as TGTGCCAGCAGTTCCGTCGGGGGGGGGCGGGAGACCCAGTACTTC.

The rearrangement uses TRBV28 and TRBJ2-5, with a possible D match to TRBD1 (6 bases). This CDR3 spans 14 amino acids. Germline V gene sequence: CDR1 MDHEN, CDR2 SYDVKM. V was clipped by 4 bases and J by 3 bases, with 12 bases between them. The CDR3 is CASSSGQSEETQYF. DNA of the CDR3: TGTGCCAGCAGTTCAGGACAGTCAGAAGAGACCCAGTACTTC.

This clone was recorded once. CDR3 amino acids: CASSVRAGMAADTQYF. In DNA form, the CDR3 reads TGTGCCAGCAGCGTGAGGGCGGGGATGGCGGCAGATACGCAGTATTTT. This chain uses TRBV7-9 with TRBJ2-3, with D perhaps TRBD2 (6 bases). V dropped 5 bases and J dropped 4 bases, with 19 bases sitting between them. Germline-derived CDR1 and CDR2 are SEHNR and FQNEAQ (reference sequence). The CDR3 consists of 16 residues.

This clone was observed a handful of times. This chain uses TRBV5-1 with TRBJ1-2; D not resolved. The CDR3 loop spans 13 amino acids. From germline, CDR1 is SGHRS and CDR2 YFSETQ. Trimming shortened V by 5 bases and J by 4 bases, and 12 bases separated the two germline ends. CDR3: CASRPLGGYGYTF. Here the CDR3 DNA reads TGCGCCAGCAGACCTCTAGGTGGCTATGGCTACACCTTC.

The rearrangement links TRBV5-8 to TRBJ1-2, with D tentatively TRBD1 (6 bases). Germline V CDR1 and CDR2: SGHTS, YDEGEE. This CDR3 has 14 amino acids. V was cut by 5 bases and J by 3 bases, with 14 bases left in between. For the CDR3, the DNA is TGTGCCAGCAGTCTCGGACAGTTTCACTATGGCTACACCTTC. Translating it yields CASSLGQFHYGYTF.

The chain couples TRBV2 to TRBJ1-1; 7 bases fit TRBD1. This CDR3 is 14 amino acids long. Germline values: CDR1 SNHLY, CDR2 FYNNEI. The V and J ends lost 6 bases and 1 base, in that order; junction bases with no gene match: 5. The CDR3 region has the DNA TGTGCCAGCAGCACAGGGGCCCCGAACACTGAAGCTTTCTTT. The encoded protein is CASSTGAPNTEAFF.

This clone was detected a few times. The chain employs TRBV5-6 and TRBJ1-2, with no clear D. V dropped 0 bases and J dropped 0 bases, with 3 bases sitting between them. Germline V gene data show CDR1 as SGHDT and CDR2 as YYEEEE. The CDR3 spans 13 residues. The CDR3 protein is CASSLVTNYGYTF. The CDR3 nucleotides read TGTGCCAGCAGCTTGGTAACTAACTATGGCTACACCTTC.

A single count supports this clone. The chain is built from TRBV2 and TRBJ1-1; no clear D gene. This CDR3 is built from 15 residues. CDR1 and CDR2 from the germline V gene are SNHLY and FYNNEI. Trimming pared 5 bases from V and 5 bases from J, leaving 18 bases between. CDR3 sequence: CASSPPGLAWTEAFF. The DNA of the CDR3 is TGTGCCAGCAGTCCACCGGGATTAGCTTGGACTGAAGCTTTCTTT.

V gene TRBV5-4 combines with J gene TRBJ1-2, with no clear D. CDR1 and CDR2 (germline): SGHNT, YYREEE (reference sequence). The CDR3 is 15 amino acids. Trimming stripped 2 bases from V and 4 bases from J, with 15 bases between. CDR3 sequence (DNA): TGTGCCAGCAGCTTAGAACGACCTGGGAGCTATGGCTACACCTTC. It is translated as CASSLERPGSYGYTF.

The chain uses TRBV11-2 and TRBJ1-2; D uncertain. Between the trimmed V and J ends, which lost 5 bases and 2 bases, there was a span of 9 bases. This CDR3 comprises 13 residues. CDR1 and CDR2 (germline): SGHAT, FQNNGV. CDR3: CASSPRGNYGYTF. CDR3 coding DNA: TGTGCCAGCAGCCCAAGAGGGAACTATGGCTACACCTTC.

The rearrangement joins TRBV6-5 to TRBJ2-1; 11 bases align to TRBD2. Germline V lookup: CDR1 MNHEY, CDR2 SVGAGI. V trimming: 6 bases; J trimming: 7 bases; junction bases outside the gene matches: 8. CDR3 length: 15 residues. CDR3: CASRGLSGGANEQFF. CDR3 coding DNA: TGTGCCAGCAGGGGCCTTAGCGGGGGGGCTAATGAGCAGTTCTTC.

This clone occurred once. The chain employs TRBV6-1 and TRBJ1-4; 9 nucleotides agree with TRBD1. CDR3 length: 15 residues. Looked up from germline, CDR1 is MNHNS and CDR2 is SASEGT. Trimming cost V 1 base and J 5 bases; bases outside gene matches: 2. The CDR3 spells CASSEEDRGNEKLFF. The CDR3 coding sequence is TGTGCCAGCAGTGAAGAGGACAGGGGAAATGAAAAACTGTTTTTT.

This rearrangement joins TRBV18 to TRBJ1-2; 7 bases map to TRBD1. The CDR3 runs to 13 residues. J lost 8 bases, V lost 2 bases, and 5 bases had no gene match. In germline, CDR1 is KGHSH, CDR2 LQKENI. CDR3 region: CASSPDRDSGYTF. The CDR3 DNA sequence: TGTGCCAGCTCACCAGACCGGGACAGCGGCTACACCTTC.

This clone was picked up one time. The rearrangement uses TRBV28 and TRBJ1-2; possible D gene TRBD1, 6 bases. Germline CDR1 MDHEN, CDR2 SYDVKM. The CDR3 spans 15 residues. Trimming cost V 5 bases and J 4 bases, with 17 bases left between them. The CDR3 reads CASSQLQGVIYGYTF. CDR3 nucleotides: TGTGCCAGCAGTCAATTACAGGGTGTAATCTATGGCTACACCTTC.

This clone was found once. J is TRBJ1-3 and V is TRBV29-1; D remains ambiguous. Germline V gene data show CDR1 as SQVTM and CDR2 as ANQGSEA. The V and J ends lost 2 bases and 4 bases respectively, with 18 bases between them. This CDR3 has 16 residues. The CDR3 protein is CSVEPLERAWGNTIYF. The CDR3 DNA follows: TGCAGCGTTGAACCCCTGGAGCGGGCTTGGGGAAACACCATATATTTT.

This clone was recorded a few times. The V call is TRBV5-1, the J call TRBJ1-1; 11 nucleotides line up with TRBD1. Germline V lookup: CDR1 SGHRS, CDR2 YFSETQ. The ends lost 4 bases at V and 4 bases at J; junction bases unmatched: 12. The CDR3 covers 17 residues. The CDR3 coding sequence is TGCGCCAGCAGCACCGGACAGGGGGCGTTTCTATTCACTGAAGCTTTCTTT. Translating it yields CASSTGQGAFLFTEAFF.

The V and J genes are TRBV6-1 and TRBJ2-7; D is unresolved. The CDR3 is 12 residues long. Germline lookup yields CDR1 MNHNS and CDR2 SASEGT. V was trimmed by 3 bases and J by 3 bases, leaving 6 bases between them. The CDR3 spells CASSERNYEQYF. The CDR3 coding sequence is TGTGCCAGCAGTGAGAGAAACTACGAGCAGTACTTC.

The V gene is TRBV9, the J gene TRBJ2-5; 10 nucleotides align to TRBD1. The CDR3 covers 15 residues. After removal of 2 bases from V and 1 base from J, the junction contained 2 bases not matched to a gene. Germline V gives CDR1 SGDLS, CDR2 YYNGEE. CDR3 coding DNA: TGTGCCAGCAGCGTCGGACAGGGGGGCCAAGAGACCCAGTACTTC. It specifies CASSVGQGGQETQYF.

The rearrangement uses TRBV28 and TRBJ2-5; 11 bases line up with TRBD2. The V gene end was trimmed by 6 bases and the J gene end by 4 bases; junction bases not matched to a gene: 10. CDR1 MDHEN and CDR2 SYDVKM come from the germline V gene. This CDR3 contains 16 residues. DNA of the CDR3: TGTGCCAGCAGCCCTACTAGCGGGGGACGCGGAGAGACCCAGTACTTC. Protein: CASSPTSGGRGETQYF.

This clone was counted only a few times. The chain links TRBV29-1 to TRBJ1-1; 7 bases fit TRBD1. The CDR3 is made up of 10 amino acids. Trimming took 7 bases from V and 10 from J; bases not matched to a gene: 6. Germline CDR1 reads SQVTM; CDR2 reads ANQGSEA. The CDR3 DNA follows: TGCAGCGCAGACCCAGGGGGAGCTTTCTTT. It codes for CSADPGGAFF.